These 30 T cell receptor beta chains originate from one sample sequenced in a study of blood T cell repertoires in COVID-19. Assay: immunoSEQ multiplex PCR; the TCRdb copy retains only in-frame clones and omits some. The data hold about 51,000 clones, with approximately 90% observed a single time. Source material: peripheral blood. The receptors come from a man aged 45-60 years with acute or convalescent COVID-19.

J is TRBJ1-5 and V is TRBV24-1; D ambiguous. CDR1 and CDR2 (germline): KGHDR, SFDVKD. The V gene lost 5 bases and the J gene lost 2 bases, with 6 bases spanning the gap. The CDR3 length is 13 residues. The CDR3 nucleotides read TGTGCCACCAGTGGGCTAGGCAATCAGCCCCAGCATTTT. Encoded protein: CATSGLGNQPQHF.

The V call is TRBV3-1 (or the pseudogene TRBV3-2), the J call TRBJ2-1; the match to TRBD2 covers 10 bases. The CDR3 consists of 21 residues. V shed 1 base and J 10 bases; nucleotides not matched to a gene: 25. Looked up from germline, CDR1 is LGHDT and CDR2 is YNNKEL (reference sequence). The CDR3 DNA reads TGTGCCAGCAGCCAAGTTGGCCTAGCGGGGGAGCAACCCTCTCCTCGGGGGGAGCAGTTCTTC. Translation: CASSQVGLAGEQPSPRGEQFF.

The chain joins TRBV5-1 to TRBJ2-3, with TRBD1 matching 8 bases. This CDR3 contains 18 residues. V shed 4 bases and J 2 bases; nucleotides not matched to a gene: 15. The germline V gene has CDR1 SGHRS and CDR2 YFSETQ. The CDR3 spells CASSPSRPTGVSTDTQYF. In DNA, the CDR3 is TGCGCCAGCAGCCCTTCGCGTCCGACAGGGGTTTCCACAGATACGCAGTATTTT.

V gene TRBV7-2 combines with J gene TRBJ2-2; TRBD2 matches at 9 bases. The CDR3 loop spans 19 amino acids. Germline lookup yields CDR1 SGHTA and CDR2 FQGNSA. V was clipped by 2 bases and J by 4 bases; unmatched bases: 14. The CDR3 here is CASSLKMGGSGGLTGELFF. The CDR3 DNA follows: TGTGCCAGCAGCTTAAAGATGGGCGGTAGCGGGGGACTCACCGGGGAGCTGTTTTTT.

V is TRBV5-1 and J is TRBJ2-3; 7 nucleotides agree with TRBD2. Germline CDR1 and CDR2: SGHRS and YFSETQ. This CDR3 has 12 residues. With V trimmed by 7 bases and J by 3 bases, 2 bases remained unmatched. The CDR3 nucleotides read TGCGCCAGCGGGGGGGGAACAGATACGCAGTATTTT. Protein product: CASGGGTDTQYF.

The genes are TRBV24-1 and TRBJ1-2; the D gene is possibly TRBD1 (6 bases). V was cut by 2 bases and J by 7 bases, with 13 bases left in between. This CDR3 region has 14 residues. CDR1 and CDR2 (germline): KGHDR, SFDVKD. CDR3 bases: TGTGCCACCAGTGATTCACAGGGAATCGCTGGCTACACCTTC. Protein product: CATSDSQGIAGYTF.

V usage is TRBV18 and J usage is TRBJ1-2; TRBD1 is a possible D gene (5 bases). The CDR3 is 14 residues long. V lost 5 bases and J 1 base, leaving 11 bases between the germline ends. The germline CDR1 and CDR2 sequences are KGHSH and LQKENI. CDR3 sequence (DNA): TGTGCCAGCTCAACCCGGGGGGATAACTATGGCTACACCTTC. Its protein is CASSTRGDNYGYTF.

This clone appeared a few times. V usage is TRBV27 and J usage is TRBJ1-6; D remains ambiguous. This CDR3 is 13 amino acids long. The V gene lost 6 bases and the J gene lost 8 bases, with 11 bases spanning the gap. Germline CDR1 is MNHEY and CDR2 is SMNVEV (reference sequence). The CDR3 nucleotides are TGTGCCAGCAGGTTAGTGCCGGATTCACCCCTCCACTTT. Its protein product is CASRLVPDSPLHF.

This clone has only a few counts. The CDR3 protein is CATSRVTGFPSSYNEQFF. DNA for the CDR3: TGTGCCACCAGCAGAGTTACAGGGTTTCCAAGCTCCTACAATGAGCAGTTCTTC. The chain employs TRBV15 and TRBJ2-1; D might be TRBD1 (6 bases). The CDR3 is 18 amino acids. Trimming removed 1 base from V and 0 bases from J, with 16 bases in between. CDR1 and CDR2 from the germline V gene are LNHNV and YYDKDF (reference sequence).

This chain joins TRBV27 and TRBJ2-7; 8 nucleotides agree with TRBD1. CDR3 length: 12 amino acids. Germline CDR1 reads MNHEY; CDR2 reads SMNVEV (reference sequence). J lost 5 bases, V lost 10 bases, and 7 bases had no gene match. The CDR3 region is CATMDRVHEQYF. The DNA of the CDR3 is TGTGCCACCATGGACAGGGTACACGAGCAGTACTTC.

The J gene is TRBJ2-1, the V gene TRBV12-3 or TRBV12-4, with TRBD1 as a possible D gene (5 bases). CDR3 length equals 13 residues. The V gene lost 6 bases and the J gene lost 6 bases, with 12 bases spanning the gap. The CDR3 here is CASRTQGGNEQFF. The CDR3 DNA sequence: TGTGCCAGCAGAACCCAGGGTGGCAATGAGCAGTTCTTC.

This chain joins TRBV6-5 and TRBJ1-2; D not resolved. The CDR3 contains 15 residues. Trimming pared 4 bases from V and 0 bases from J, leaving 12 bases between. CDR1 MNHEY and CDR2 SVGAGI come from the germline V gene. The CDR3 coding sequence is TGTGCCAGCAGTTTTCTCCAGCGAGCTAACTATGGCTACACCTTC. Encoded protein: CASSFLQRANYGYTF.

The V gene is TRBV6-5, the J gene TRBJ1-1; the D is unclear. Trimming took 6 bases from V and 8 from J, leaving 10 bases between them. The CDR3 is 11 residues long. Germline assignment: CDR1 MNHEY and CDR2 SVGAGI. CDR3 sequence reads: CASRRHMEAFF. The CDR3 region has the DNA TGTGCCAGCAGACGTCACATGGAAGCTTTCTTT.

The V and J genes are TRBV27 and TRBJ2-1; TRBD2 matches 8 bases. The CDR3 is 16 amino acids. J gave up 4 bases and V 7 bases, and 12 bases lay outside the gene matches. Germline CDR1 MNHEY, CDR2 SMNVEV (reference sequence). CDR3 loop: CASTRRGGVGYNEQFF. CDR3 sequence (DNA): TGTGCCAGCACCCGACGGGGGGGAGTGGGGTACAATGAGCAGTTCTTC.

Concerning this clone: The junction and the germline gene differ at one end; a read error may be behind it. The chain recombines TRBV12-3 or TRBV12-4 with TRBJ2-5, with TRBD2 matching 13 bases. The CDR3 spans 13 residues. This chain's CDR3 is CASSSLAGGPLDF. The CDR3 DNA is TGTGCCAGCAGCTCACTAGCGGGGGGGCCTCTTGACTTC.

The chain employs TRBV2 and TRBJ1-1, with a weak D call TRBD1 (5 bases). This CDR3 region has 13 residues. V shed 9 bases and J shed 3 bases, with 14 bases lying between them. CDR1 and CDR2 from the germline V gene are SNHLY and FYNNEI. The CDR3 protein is CASGGERDTEAFF. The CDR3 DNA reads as TGTGCCAGTGGGGGGGAAAGGGACACTGAAGCTTTCTTT.

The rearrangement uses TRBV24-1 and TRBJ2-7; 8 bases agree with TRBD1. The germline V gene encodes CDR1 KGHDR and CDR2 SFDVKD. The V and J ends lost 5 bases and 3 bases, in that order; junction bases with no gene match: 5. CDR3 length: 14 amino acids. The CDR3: CATSAGGWSYEQYF. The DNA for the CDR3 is TGTGCCACCAGTGCAGGGGGCTGGAGCTACGAGCAGTACTTC.

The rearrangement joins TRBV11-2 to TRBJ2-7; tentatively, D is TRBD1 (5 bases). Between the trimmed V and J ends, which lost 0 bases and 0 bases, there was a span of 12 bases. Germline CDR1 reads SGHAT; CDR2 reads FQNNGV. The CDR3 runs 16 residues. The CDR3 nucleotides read TGTGCCAGCAGCTTAGATCCCCCAGGGAACTCCTACGAGCAGTACTTC. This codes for CASSLDPPGNSYEQYF.

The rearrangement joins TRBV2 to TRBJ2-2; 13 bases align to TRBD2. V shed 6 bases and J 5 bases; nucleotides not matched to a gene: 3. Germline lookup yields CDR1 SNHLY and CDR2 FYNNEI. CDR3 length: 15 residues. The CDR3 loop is CASRQTSGGTGELFF. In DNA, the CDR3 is TGTGCCAGCAGACAGACTAGCGGGGGGACCGGGGAGCTGTTTTTT.

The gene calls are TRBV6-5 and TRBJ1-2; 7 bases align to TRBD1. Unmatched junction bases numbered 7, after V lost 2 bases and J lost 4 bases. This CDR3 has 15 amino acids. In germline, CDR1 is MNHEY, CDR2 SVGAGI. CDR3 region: CASSYGAGGGYGYTF. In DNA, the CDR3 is TGTGCCAGCAGTTACGGGGCAGGGGGAGGCTATGGCTACACCTTC.

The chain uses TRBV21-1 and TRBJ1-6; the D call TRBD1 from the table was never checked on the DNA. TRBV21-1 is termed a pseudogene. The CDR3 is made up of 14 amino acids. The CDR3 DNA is TGTGCCAGCAGCAAAGAGGGACAGGGGATCCCACTCCACTTT. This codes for CASSKEGQGIPLHF.

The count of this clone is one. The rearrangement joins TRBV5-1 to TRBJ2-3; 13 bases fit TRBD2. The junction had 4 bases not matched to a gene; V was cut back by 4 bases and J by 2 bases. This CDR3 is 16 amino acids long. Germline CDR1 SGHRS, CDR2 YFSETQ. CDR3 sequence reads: CASSGGLAGPTDTQYF. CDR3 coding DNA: TGCGCCAGCAGCGGGGGACTAGCGGGACCCACAGATACGCAGTATTTT.

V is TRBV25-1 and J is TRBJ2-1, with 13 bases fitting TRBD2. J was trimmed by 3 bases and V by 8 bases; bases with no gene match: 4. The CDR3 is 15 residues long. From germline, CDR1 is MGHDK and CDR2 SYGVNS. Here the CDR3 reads CASGRLAGGYNEQFF. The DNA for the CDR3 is TGTGCCAGCGGGAGACTAGCGGGGGGCTACAATGAGCAGTTCTTC.

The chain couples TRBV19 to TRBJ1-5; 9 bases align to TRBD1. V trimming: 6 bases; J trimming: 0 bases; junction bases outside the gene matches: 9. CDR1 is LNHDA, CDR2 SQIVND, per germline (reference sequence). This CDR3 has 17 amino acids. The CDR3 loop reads CASRDDRGEYSNQPQHF. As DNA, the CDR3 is TGTGCCAGTAGGGACGACAGGGGGGAATATAGCAATCAGCCCCAGCATTTT.

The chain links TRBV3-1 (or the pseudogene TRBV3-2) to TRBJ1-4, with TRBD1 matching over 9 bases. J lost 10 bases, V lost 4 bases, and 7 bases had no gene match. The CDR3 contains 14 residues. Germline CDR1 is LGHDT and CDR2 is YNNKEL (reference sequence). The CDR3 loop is CASSPGQGLGKLFF. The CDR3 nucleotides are TGTGCCAGCAGCCCGGGACAGGGATTAGGAAAACTGTTTTTT.

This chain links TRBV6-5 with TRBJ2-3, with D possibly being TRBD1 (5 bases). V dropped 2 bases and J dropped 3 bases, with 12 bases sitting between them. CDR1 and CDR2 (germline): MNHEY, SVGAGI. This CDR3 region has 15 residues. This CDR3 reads CASSYRQGVTDTQYF. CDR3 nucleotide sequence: TGTGCCAGCAGTTACAGGCAGGGTGTTACAGATACGCAGTATTTT.

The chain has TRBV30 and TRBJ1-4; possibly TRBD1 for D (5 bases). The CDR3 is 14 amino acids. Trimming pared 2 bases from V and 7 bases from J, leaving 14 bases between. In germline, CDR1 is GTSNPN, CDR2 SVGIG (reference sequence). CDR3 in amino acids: CAWSPRGLGEKLFF. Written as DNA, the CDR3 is TGTGCCTGGAGTCCCCGGGGACTTGGTGAAAAACTGTTTTTT.

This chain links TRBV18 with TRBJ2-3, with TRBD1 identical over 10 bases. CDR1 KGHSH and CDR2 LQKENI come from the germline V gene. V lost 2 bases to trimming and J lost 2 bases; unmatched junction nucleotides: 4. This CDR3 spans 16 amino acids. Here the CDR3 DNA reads TGTGCCAGCTCACCAATGGGACAGGGGTCCACAGATACGCAGTATTTT. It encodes CASSPMGQGSTDTQYF.

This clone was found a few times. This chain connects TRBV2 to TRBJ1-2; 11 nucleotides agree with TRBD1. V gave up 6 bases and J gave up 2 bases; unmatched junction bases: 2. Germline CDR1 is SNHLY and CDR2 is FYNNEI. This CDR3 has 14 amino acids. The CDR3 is CASRGQGGNYGYTF. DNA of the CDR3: TGTGCCAGCAGGGGACAGGGGGGGAACTATGGCTACACCTTC.

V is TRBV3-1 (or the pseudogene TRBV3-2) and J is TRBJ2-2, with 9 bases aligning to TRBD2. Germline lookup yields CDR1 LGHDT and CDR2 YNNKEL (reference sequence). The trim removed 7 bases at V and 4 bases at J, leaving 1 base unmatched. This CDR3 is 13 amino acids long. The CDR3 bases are TGTGCCAGCATGCGGGGGGGCACCGGGGAGCTGTTTTTT. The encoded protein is CASMRGGTGELFF.